This T cell receptor beta chain comes out of a study of blood T cells in healthy people across ages. The second PCR ran about 6 to 11 cycles with a sample-barcoded 5' primer and J-beta primers. TCRdb re-called the 5' RACE reads through MiXCR, storing one row per CDR3 protein. The sample has about 1.5 million distinct CDR3 sequences; 35% to 45% are singletons. Between the trimmed V and J ends, which lost 2 bases and 3 bases, there was a span of 17 bases. Germline V lookup: CDR1 DFQATT, CDR2 SNEGSKA (reference sequence). This CDR3 has 16 amino acids. The study's findings and limits: Unsorted PBMC material precluded a definitive naive versus antigen-experienced comparison. Naive T cell percentage by flow cytometry tracked strongly with beta diversity.

This clonotype was counted a few times. The antigen is unknown. The sequencing sample was made of blood. The genes are TRBV20-1 and TRBJ2-1; no firm D call. The TCR originated in a woman aged 18 to 35 in good health. The CDR3 loop is CSARSLFGSFYNEQFF. CDR3 coding DNA: TGCAGTGCTAGATCCCTGTTTGGGTCATTCTACAATGAGCAGTTCTTC.